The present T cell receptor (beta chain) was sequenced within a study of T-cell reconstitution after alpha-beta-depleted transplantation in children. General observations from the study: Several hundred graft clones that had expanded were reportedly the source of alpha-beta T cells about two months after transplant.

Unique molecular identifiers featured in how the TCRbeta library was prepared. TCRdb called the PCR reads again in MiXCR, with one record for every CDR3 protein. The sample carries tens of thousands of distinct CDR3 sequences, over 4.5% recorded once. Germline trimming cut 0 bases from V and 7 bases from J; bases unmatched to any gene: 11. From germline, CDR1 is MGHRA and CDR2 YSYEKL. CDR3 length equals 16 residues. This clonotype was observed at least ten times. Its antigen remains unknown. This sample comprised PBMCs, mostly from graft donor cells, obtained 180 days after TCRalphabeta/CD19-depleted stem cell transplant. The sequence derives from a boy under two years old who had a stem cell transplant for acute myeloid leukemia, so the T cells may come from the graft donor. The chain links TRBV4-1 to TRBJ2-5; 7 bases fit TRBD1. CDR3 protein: CASSQERQGVRGTQYF. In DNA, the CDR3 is TGCGCCAGCAGCCAAGAACGGCAGGGGGTTCGGGGGACCCAGTACTTC.